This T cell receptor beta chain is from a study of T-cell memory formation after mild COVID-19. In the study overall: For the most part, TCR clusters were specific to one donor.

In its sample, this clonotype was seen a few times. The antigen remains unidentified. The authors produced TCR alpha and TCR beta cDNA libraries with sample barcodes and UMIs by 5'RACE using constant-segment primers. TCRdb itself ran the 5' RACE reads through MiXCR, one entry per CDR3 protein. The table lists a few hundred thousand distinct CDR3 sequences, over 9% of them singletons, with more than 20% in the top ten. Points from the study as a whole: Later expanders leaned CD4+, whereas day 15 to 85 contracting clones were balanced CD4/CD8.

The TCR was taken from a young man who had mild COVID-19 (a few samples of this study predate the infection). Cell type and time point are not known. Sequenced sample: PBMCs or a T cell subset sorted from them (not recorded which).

The CDR3 DNA reads TGCAGTGCTCGAGCGGGACAGGGGGCTAATCAGCCCCAGCATTTT. Protein sequence: CSARAGQGANQPQHF. The V call is TRBV20-1, the J call TRBJ1-5; 12 bases fit TRBD1. The V gene end was trimmed by 5 bases and the J gene end by 4 bases; junction bases not matched to a gene: 6. Germline CDR1 is DFQATT and CDR2 is SNEGSKA (reference sequence). The CDR3 consists of 15 residues.